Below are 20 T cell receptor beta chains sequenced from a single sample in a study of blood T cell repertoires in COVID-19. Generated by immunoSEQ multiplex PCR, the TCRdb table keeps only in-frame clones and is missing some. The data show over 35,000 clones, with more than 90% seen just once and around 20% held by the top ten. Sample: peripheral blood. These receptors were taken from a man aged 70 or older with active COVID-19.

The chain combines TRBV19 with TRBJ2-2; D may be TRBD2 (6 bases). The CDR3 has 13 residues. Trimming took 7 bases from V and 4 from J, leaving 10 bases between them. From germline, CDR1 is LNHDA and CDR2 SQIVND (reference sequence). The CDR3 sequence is CASTMGGTGELFF. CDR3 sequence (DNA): TGTGCCAGTACCATGGGGGGCACCGGGGAGCTGTTTTTT.

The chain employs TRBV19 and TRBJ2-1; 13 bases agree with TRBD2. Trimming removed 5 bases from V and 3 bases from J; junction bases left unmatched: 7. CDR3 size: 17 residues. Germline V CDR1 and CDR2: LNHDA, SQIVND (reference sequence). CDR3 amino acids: CASSGGGLAGNYNEQFF. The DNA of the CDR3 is TGTGCCAGTAGTGGGGGGGGACTAGCGGGAAACTACAATGAGCAGTTCTTC.

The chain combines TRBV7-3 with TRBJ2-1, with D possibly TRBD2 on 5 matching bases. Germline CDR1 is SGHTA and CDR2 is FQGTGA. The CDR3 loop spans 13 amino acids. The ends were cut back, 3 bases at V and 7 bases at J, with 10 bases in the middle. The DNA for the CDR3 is TGTGCCAGCAGCTTTTTACGGGAAAATGAGCAGTTCTTC. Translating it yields CASSFLRENEQFF.

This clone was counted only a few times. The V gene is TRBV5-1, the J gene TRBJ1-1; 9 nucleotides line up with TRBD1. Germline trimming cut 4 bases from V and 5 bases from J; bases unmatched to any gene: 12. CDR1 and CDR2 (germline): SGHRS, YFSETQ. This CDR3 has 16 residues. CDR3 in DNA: TGCGCCAGCAGCCGGGATAACGTGGGACAGGGTACTGAAGCTTTCTTT. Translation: CASSRDNVGQGTEAFF. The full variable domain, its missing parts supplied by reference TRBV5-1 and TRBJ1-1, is KAGVTQTPRYLIKTRGQQVTLSCSPISGHRSVSWYQQTPGQGLQFLFEYFSETQRNKGNFPGRFSGRQFSNSRSEMNVSTLELGDSALYLCASSRDNVGQGTEAFFGQGTRLTVV.

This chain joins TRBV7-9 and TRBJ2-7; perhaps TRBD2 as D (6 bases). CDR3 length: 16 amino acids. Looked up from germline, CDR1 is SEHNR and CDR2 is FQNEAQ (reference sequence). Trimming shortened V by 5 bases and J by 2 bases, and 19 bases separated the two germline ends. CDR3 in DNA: TGTGCCAGCAGCCCCCGCCAGGGCGGGGCAACCTACGAGCAGTACTTC. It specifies CASSPRQGGATYEQYF. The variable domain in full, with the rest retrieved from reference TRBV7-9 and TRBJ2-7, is DTGVSQNPRHKITKRGQNVTFRCDPISEHNRLYWYRQTLGQGPEFLTYFQNEAQLEKSRLLSDRFSAERPKGSFSTLEIQRTEQGDSAMYLCASSPRQGGATYEQYFGPGTRLTVT.

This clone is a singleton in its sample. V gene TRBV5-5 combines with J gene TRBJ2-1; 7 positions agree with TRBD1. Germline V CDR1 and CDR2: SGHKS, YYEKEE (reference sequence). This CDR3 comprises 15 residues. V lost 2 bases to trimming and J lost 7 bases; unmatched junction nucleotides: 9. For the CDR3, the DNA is TGTGCCAGCAGCTTAAGGAGACAGGGAGTTAATGAGCAGTTCTTC. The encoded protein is CASSLRRQGVNEQFF.

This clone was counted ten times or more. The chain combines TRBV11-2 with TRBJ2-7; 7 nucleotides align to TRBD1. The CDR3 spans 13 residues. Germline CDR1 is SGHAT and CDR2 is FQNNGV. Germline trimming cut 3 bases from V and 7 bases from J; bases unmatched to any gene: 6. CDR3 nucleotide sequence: TGTGCCAGCAGCTTCGAGGGGGCACGGGAGCAGTACTTC. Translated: CASSFEGAREQYF.

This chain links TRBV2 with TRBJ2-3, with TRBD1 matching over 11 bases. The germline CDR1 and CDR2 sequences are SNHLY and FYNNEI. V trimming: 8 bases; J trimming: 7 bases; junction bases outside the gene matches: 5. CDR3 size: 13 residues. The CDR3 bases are TGTGCCAGCGGGGACAGGGGGGGTTATACGCAGTATTTT. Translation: CASGDRGGYTQYF. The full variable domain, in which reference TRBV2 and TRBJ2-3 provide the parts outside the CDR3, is EPEVTQTPSHQVTQMGQEVILRCVPISNHLYFYWYRQILGQKVEFLVSFYNNEISEKSEIFDDQFSVERPDGSNFTLKIRSTKLEDSAMYFCASGDRGGYTQYFGPGTRLTVL.

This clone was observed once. CDR3 in amino acids: CASSEGLAGVNEQFF. The CDR3 DNA sequence: TGTGCCAGCAGTGAAGGCCTAGCGGGAGTCAATGAGCAGTTCTTC. The chain employs TRBV2 and TRBJ2-1; 10 positions agree with TRBD2. Trimming at V came to 1 base and at J to 6 bases, leaving 3 bases not matched to a gene. Germline assignment: CDR1 SNHLY and CDR2 FYNNEI. This CDR3 spans 15 amino acids.

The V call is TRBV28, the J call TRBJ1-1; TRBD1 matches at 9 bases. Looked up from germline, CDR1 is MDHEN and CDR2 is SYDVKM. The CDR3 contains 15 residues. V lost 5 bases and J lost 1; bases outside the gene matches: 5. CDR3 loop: CASSLSGQGNTEAFF. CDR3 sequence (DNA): TGTGCCAGCAGTCTTTCGGGACAGGGGAACACTGAAGCTTTCTTT.

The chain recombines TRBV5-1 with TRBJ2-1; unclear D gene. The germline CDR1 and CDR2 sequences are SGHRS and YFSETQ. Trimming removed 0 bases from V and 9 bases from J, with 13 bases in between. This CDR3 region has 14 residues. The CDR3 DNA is TGCGCCAGCAGCTTGGAAGCCAGAGGTACTGAGCAGTTCTTC. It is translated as CASSLEARGTEQFF.

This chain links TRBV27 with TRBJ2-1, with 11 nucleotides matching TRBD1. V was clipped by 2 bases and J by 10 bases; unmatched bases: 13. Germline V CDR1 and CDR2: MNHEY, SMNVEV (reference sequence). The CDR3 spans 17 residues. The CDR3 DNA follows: TGTGCCAGCAGTTTAGACCGGACAGGGGGCCGACGAGGGGAGCAGTTCTTC. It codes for CASSLDRTGGRRGEQFF.

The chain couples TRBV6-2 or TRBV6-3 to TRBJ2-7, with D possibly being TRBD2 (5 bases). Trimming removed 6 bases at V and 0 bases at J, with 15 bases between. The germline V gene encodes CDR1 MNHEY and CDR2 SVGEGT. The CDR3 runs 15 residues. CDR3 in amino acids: CASSQIQGSSYEQYF. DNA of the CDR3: TGTGCCAGCAGCCAAATTCAAGGGAGCTCCTACGAGCAGTACTTC.

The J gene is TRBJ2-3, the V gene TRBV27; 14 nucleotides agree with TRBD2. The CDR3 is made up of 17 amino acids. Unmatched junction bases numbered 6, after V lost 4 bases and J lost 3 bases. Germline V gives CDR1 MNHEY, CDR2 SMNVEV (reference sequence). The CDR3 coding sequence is TGTGCCAGCAGTTCCGGACTAGCGGGGGGCCTAACAGATACGCAGTATTTT. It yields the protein CASSSGLAGGLTDTQYF.

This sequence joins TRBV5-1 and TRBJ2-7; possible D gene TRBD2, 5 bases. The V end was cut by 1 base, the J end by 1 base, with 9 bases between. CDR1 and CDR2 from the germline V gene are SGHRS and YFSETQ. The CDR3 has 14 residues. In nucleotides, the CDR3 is TGCGCCAGCAGCTTGTCCCGGGGTTCCTACGAGCAGTACTTC. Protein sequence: CASSLSRGSYEQYF.

CDR3 in amino acids: CASSPTGFSGYNEQFF. CDR3 DNA: TGTGCCAGCAGTCCGACGGGTTTTTCGGGTTACAATGAGCAGTTCTTC. The chain couples TRBV7-3 to TRBJ2-1, with D hard to call. The CDR3 extends over 16 amino acids. The V end was cut by 6 bases, the J end by 4 bases, with 19 bases between. Germline CDR1 and CDR2: SGHTA and FQGTGA.

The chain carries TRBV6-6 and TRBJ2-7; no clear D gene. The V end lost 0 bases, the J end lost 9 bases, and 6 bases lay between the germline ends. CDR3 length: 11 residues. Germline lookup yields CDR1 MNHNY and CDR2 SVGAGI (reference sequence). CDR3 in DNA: TGTGCCAGCAGTTACTCGAGCCGGCAGTACTTC. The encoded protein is CASSYSSRQYF.

The CDR3 nucleotides are TGCAGTGCTAGTCCTCTCAACACCGGGGAGCTGTTTTTT. This translates into CSASPLNTGELFF. The chain joins TRBV20-1 to TRBJ2-2; D remains ambiguous. Germline CDR1 reads DFQATT; CDR2 reads SNEGSKA (reference sequence). This CDR3 contains 13 residues. V was shortened by 3 bases and J by 2 bases, with 7 bases between the two germline ends.

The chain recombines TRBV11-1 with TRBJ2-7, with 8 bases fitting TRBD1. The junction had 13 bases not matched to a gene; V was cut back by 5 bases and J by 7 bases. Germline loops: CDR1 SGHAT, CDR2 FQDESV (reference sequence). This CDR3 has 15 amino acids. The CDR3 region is CASSPRQGAIGEQYF. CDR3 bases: TGTGCCAGCAGCCCACGTCAGGGGGCGATAGGTGAGCAGTACTTC.

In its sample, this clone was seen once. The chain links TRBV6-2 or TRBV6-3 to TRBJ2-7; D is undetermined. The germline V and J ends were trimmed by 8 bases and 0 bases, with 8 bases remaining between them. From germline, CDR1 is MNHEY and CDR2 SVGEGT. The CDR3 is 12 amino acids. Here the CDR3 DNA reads TGTGCCAGCTGCCGTAGCTCCTACGAGCAGTACTTC. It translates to CASCRSSYEQYF.